The entry below gives a single T cell receptor beta chain sequence along with its context. This sample is drawn from a study of blood T cell repertoires in COVID-19. Study background: Whether acute or convalescent, the COVID-19 samples came from the United States, Italy and Spain. PBMCs, B-cell-depleted T cells, or T cells provided the cDNA or gDNA that made up the material.

This CDR3 contains 16 residues. Germline V gene lookup returns CDR1 KGHSH and CDR2 LQKENI. The V and J ends lost 2 bases and 4 bases respectively, with 17 bases between them. The data were produced by immunoSEQ multiplex PCR, yet TCRdb's version contains in-frame clones alone and is incomplete. The table has about 270,000 clones, around 82% seen once. The material sequenced was peripheral blood. The gene calls are TRBV18 and TRBJ1-2; weak D call: TRBD1 (5 bases). This TCR derives from a human donor in a cohort sampled during active COVID-19. The CDR3 DNA reads TGTGCCAGCTCACCAAAGCTTCAGGGTTTTCCCTATGGCTACACCTTC. The encoded protein is CASSPKLQGFPYGYTF.